This is a list of T cell receptor beta chains from one sample in a study of T cells in Graves' hyperthyroidism and ophthalmopathy. TCRdb passed the multiplex PCR reads through MiXCR, listing each CDR3 protein once. In the table there are fewer than 550,000 distinct CDR3 sequences, 15% to 18% of which are singletons. Material for sequencing was blood. The receptors shown here come from a woman aged 18 to 35 with Graves' hyperthyroidism. Both conserved end residues are part of each CDR3. The order of the fields is clone size, V gene, D gene, CDR3 length, J gene, CDR3 DNA, CDR3 protein. D genes are given only for firm matches. Some rows have no size entry. The others give once, few or many, or a class for an expanded clone.

>many|TRBV6-1|NA|14|TRBJ2-5
TGTGCCAGCAGACCTAACCCAGGGTTAAAGACCCAGTACTTC
CASRPNPGLKTQYF
>few|TRBV29-1|NA|13|TRBJ1-3
TGCAGCGTTGACCTAGGGGGGCAAAACACCATATATTTT
CSVDLGGQNTIYF
>few|TRBV10-3|NA|14|TRBJ2-3
TGTGCCATCAGTGAGTCTCGCGGGACAGATACGCAGTATTTT
CAISESRGTDTQYF
>NA|TRBV2|NA|16|TRBJ1-4
TGTGCCAGCAGCACCGGGACGCAAGCAACTAATGAAAAACTGTTTTTT
CASSTGTQATNEKLFF
>many|TRBV5-1|NA|16|TRBJ2-1
TGCGCCAGCAGCTTGGGCGGGACATCTTCCTACAATGAGCAGTTCTTC
CASSLGGTSSYNEQFF
>NA|TRBV29-1|NA|14|TRBJ2-5
TGCAGCGTTGAAGGGGGTCTAGACCAAGAGACCCAGTACTTC
CSVEGGLDQETQYF
>many|TRBV20-1|NA|15|TRBJ1-2
TGCAGTGCTATTCCCTCGGCCCGTACGGGCTATGGCTACACCTTC
CSAIPSARTGYGYTF
>many|TRBV29-1|NA|13|TRBJ1-4
TGCAGCGTTGAAGAGGATGGGAATGAAAAACTGTTTTTT
CSVEEDGNEKLFF
>NA|TRBV19|TRBD2|17|TRBJ2-1
TGTGCCAGTAGTATGTCTAGCGGGAGTAGGTCCTACAATGAGCAGTTCTTC
CASSMSSGSRSYNEQFF
>few|TRBV27|TRBD1|17|TRBJ1-1
TGTGCCAGCAGTCTGGGGACAGGGTTAACCTCCGGCACTGAAGCTTTCTTT
CASSLGTGLTSGTEAFF
>NA|TRBV18|NA|16|TRBJ2-3
TGTGCCAGCTCACCACCGACAGTCTTAAGGACAGATACGCAGTATTTT
CASSPPTVLRTDTQYF
>many|TRBV5-1|NA|17|TRBJ1-1
TGCGCCAGCAGCTTGGAGGGGACCGGGGGGGTTGAAACTGAAGCTTTCTTT
CASSLEGTGGVETEAFF
>many|TRBV7-2|NA|14|TRBJ2-3
TGTGCCAGCAGCTCCATACCTCGAATGGATACGCAGTATTTT
CASSSIPRMDTQYF
>many|TRBV7-2|TRBD2|14|TRBJ2-3
TGTGCCGCGCGCCCTAGCGGGGGGACACATACGCAGTATTTT
CAARPSGGTHTQYF
>many|TRBV12-3/TRBV12-4|NA|14|TRBJ2-5
TGTGCCAGCAGTTTAGTAGCTTTCCAAGAGACCCAGTACTTC
CASSLVAFQETQYF
>many|TRBV9|NA|15|TRBJ1-1
TGTGCCAGCAGCGTAGGTAGGGTCCTGGGCACTGAAGCTTTCTTT
CASSVGRVLGTEAFF
>NA|TRBV20-1|TRBD2|16|TRBJ2-3
TGCAGTGCTAGCTTCGGACTAGCGGGGTACACAGATACGCAGTATTTT
CSASFGLAGYTDTQYF
>few|TRBV6-1|TRBD2|16|TRBJ2-7
TGTGCCAGCACCCCACGGGGAGGCGGGAGTGTATACGAGCAGTACTTC
CASTPRGGGSVYEQYF
>many|TRBV11-2|NA|18|TRBJ2-7
TGTGCCAGCAGCTTAGACCTCAGGACGGTTCCCCTTCTGTACGAGCAGTACTTC
CASSLDLRTVPLLYEQYF
>many|TRBV2|NA|14|TRBJ2-7
TGTGCCACCCAATCCACCGCCCAGTTCTACGAGCAGTACTTC
CATQSTAQFYEQYF
>many|TRBV6-2/TRBV6-3|NA|16|TRBJ2-3
TGTGCCAGCAGCAGACGGCAGATGACTAGCACAGATACGCAGTATTTT
CASSRRQMTSTDTQYF
>NA|TRBV7-9|TRBD1|16|TRBJ2-7
TGTGCCAGCAGCTTGACCGGGACAGGGGGCGCGAGGGAGCAGTACTTC
CASSLTGTGGAREQYF
>many|TRBV28|TRBD1|13|TRBJ2-5
TGTGCCAGCAGCGAGGGGGCACGGGAGACCCAGTACTTC
CASSEGARETQYF
>few|TRBV7-2|NA|15|TRBJ2-7
TGTGCCAGCAGCTTAGACGTGGCAGGCCCCCGCGAGCAGTACTTC
CASSLDVAGPREQYF
>many|TRBV2|TRBD2|15|TRBJ2-5
TGTGCCAGCAAGGCAATAGCGGGGGCGTGGGAGACCCAGTACTTC
CASKAIAGAWETQYF
>many|TRBV7-2|NA|16|TRBJ2-5
TGTGCCAGCAGCTTAGAACCCACAGCCAGGGCGGAGACCCAGTACTTC
CASSLEPTARAETQYF
>NA|TRBV11-2|NA|17|TRBJ1-3
TGTGCCAGCAGCTCGATTCGGAACAGGATTTCTGGAAACACCATATATTTT
CASSSIRNRISGNTIYF
>NA|TRBV6-1|NA|13|TRBJ2-1
TGTGCCAGCACCGCGGATGTGGGTGGAGAGCAGTTCTTC
CASTADVGGEQFF